These T cell receptor beta chains were read from a single sample in a study of response to subunit inactivated influenza vaccine. In TCRdb, the RT-PCR reads were re-called with MiXCR into one record per CDR3 protein. This sample has hundreds of thousands of distinct CDR3 sequences, with 15% to 17% found just once. Sequenced here: PBMCs from blood, sampled 11 to 12 days after vaccination. The source of these receptors is a man between 50 and 59 years old who received an inactivated influenza vaccine. The CDR3 runs from the conserved cysteine through the conserved F or W. A D gene is named only where the DNA matches it firmly. The size entry is marked missing in some rows and otherwise reads once, few, many or a size class.

clone_size d_call j_call v_call cdr3_nt cdr3_aa
. . TRBJ2-3 TRBV6-1 TGTGCCAGCAGTACCCGTGCTAGCACAGATACGCAGTATTTT CASSTRASTDTQYF
few . TRBJ2-5 TRBV5-1 TGCGCCAGCAGCTCTAGGGGCACAGAGACCCAGTACTTC CASSSRGTETQYF
. TRBD1 TRBJ1-5 TRBV20-1 TGCAGTGCTAGAGATTGGACAGGTTATAGCAATCAGCCCCAGCATTTT CSARDWTGYSNQPQHF
. . TRBJ2-1 TRBV5-4 TGTGCCAGCAGCTTAGATCCGGGACCCCCCGTCTTC CASSLDPGPPVF
. . TRBJ1-1 TRBV6-2/TRBV6-3 TGTGCCAGCAGTTACTTCGACCCGAGATCATGTGAAGCTTTCTTT CASSYFDPRSCEAFF
. . TRBJ1-1 TRBV18 TGTGCCAGCTCCCTAACCTCGACGACGGTGAACACTGAAGCTTTCTTT CASSLTSTTVNTEAFF
. . TRBJ2-6 TRBV18 TGTGCCAGCTCACCAAACGGGATCTCTGGGGCCAACGTCCTGACTTTC CASSPNGISGANVLTF
few . TRBJ2-7 TRBV3-1 TGTGCCAGCAGCGACAGGCCTCGCTCCTACGAGCAGTACTTC CASSDRPRSYEQYF
many . TRBJ2-1 TRBV12-3/TRBV12-4 TGTGCCAGCAGGGAGGATATGAGCTCCTACAATGAGCAGTTCTTC CASREDMSSYNEQFF
few TRBD1 TRBJ1-2 TRBV20-1 TGCAGTGCTTCAAGGACAGGGATCACTAACTATGGCTACACCTTC CSASRTGITNYGYTF
once . TRBJ2-5 TRBV10-2 TGCGCCAGCAGTAGTATGCGTGAAGAGACCCAGTACTTC CASSSMREETQYF
few TRBD1 TRBJ1-5 TRBV6-5 TGTGCCAGCAGTTACTCCGGACAGGACAATCAGCCCCAGCATTTT CASSYSGQDNQPQHF
few . TRBJ1-4 TRBV28 TGTGCCAGCAGCCCGAGTTTGGAGGTGAACCATCTTAATGAAAAACTGTTTTTT CASSPSLEVNHLNEKLFF
few . TRBJ2-5 TRBV15 TGTGCCACCAGCAGAGGGACAGCGAGTGGGACCCAGTACTTC CATSRGTASGTQYF
. . TRBJ2-3 TRBV20-1 TGCAGTGCTTATGATACGACGCAGTATTTT CSAYDTTQYF
few TRBD1 TRBJ2-2 TRBV6-2/TRBV6-3 TGTGCCAGCAGACAGGGGGCCTCCGGGGAGCTGTTTTTT CASRQGASGELFF
. TRBD1 TRBJ2-1 TRBV4-2 TGTGCCAGCAGGCCAGGGGGCGCAACCTACAATGAGCAGTTCTTC CASRPGGATYNEQFF
. . TRBJ2-3 TRBV24-1 TGTGCCACCAGTGATTTCCCACAGTACCAAGATACGCAGTATTTT CATSDFPQYQDTQYF
many TRBD1 TRBJ1-2 TRBV10-3 TGTGCCACCGTACACAGGGGAGACTATGGCTACACCTTC CATVHRGDYGYTF
. TRBD2 TRBJ2-7 TRBV5-5 TGTGCCAGCAGCCGCGGACTAGCGGGGGGGCCCGTCTACGAGCAGTACTTC CASSRGLAGGPVYEQYF
few . TRBJ1-2 TRBV28 TGTGCCAGCAGTCCCGGACCGACTCCCTATGGCTACACCTTC CASSPGPTPYGYTF
few . TRBJ2-3 TRBV7-2 TGTGCCAGCAGCCCAGGGGGGCCCCCAGATACGCAGTATTTT CASSPGGPPDTQYF
few TRBD2 TRBJ2-1 TRBV12-3/TRBV12-4 TGTGCCAGCACCACCGCGGGACTAGCGGGAGTACGTGAGCAGTTCTTC CASTTAGLAGVREQFF
few . TRBJ2-1 TRBV7-6 TGTGCCAGCAGCTTAGTGGGGAGGAATGAGCAGTTCTTC CASSLVGRNEQFF
. . TRBJ2-3 TRBV10-3 TGTGCCATCAGTGAGTGGACTAGCACAGATACGCAGTATTTT CAISEWTSTDTQYF
. . TRBJ1-6 TRBV20-1 TGCAGTGCCCTCGTGGGGGTTTACTCAAATTCACCCCTCCACTTT CSALVGVYSNSPLHF
few . TRBJ2-1 TRBV3-1 TGTGCCAGCAGCCCACCGATCGCCTACAATGAGCAGTTCTTC CASSPPIAYNEQFF
few TRBD2 TRBJ2-3 TRBV5-6 TGTGCCAGCAGCTTTGGGGGGGGAGTCACAGATACGCAGTATTTT CASSFGGGVTDTQYF
. TRBD1 TRBJ2-2 TRBV20-1 TGCAGTGCTCTTGTCAGGGGGCATGCCGGGGAGCTGTTTTTT CSALVRGHAGELFF
. . TRBJ2-1 TRBV5-1 TGCGCCAGCGACGCAGGGTACACGGCCAGGGAGCAGTTCTTC CASDAGYTAREQFF
few TRBD2 TRBJ2-1 TRBV7-2 TGTGCCAGCAGCACCAGCGGGGGTTTCTACAATGAGCAGTTCTTC CASSTSGGFYNEQFF
. TRBD1 TRBJ2-5 TRBV5-6 TGTGCCAGCAGCTTGGGTGGACAGGGAATTTTTGAGACCCAGTACTTC CASSLGGQGIFETQYF
few TRBD2 TRBJ2-1 TRBV6-5 TGTGCCAGCAGTGTACTAGCGGGAGCGTTCCACAATGAGCAGTTCTTC CASSVLAGAFHNEQFF
. TRBD1 TRBJ2-1 TRBV7-8 TGTGCCAGCAGCTCGAAATTCCGGGACAGCAATGAGCAGTTCTTC CASSSKFRDSNEQFF
. . TRBJ2-1 TRBV20-1 TGCAGTGCTAGAGATCGGGACTCCTACAATGAGCAGTTCTTC CSARDRDSYNEQFF
. . TRBJ1-1 TRBV20-1 TGCAGTGCTAAAGTCGCGATTGCTCTGGGAGCTTTCTTT CSAKVAIALGAFF
many . TRBJ2-1 TRBV20-1 TGCAGTGCTAGAGATGTGGACAAGGAGATCTTTTACGAGCAGTTCTTC CSARDVDKEIFYEQFF
. TRBD1 TRBJ1-6 TRBV6-1 TGTGCCAGCAGATCGACAGGGATGAGCTCCTATAATTCACCCCTCCACTTT CASRSTGMSSYNSPLHF
once TRBD2 TRBJ2-7 TRBV7-8 TGTGCCAGCAGCTTGTGGCTAGCGGGGTCGGCCTACGAGCAGTACTTC CASSLWLAGSAYEQYF
. . TRBJ2-3 TRBV11-2 TGTGCCAGCAGCTTTGTTGCAGGGCCAGATACGCAGTATTTT CASSFVAGPDTQYF
many TRBD1 TRBJ1-3 TRBV12-3/TRBV12-4 TGTGCCAGCAGTACGACAGGGCAGAGCTCTGGAAACACCATATATTTT CASSTTGQSSGNTIYF
few . TRBJ2-2 TRBV6-2/TRBV6-3 TGTGCCAGCAGTTTAAACTCCGGGGAGCTGTTTTTT CASSLNSGELFF